One and the same sample provided the 30 T cell receptor beta chains below, sequenced in a study of shared clonotypes between healthy human individuals. Data came from immunoSEQ multiplex PCR; TCRdb stores just in-frame clones and leaves some out. The sample consists of approximately 1.1 million clones, roughly 74% of them appearing once. The sequenced sample was memory CD4+ T cells from PBMCs. Subset denoted: CD45RA-negative fraction. The receptors derive from a man younger than 35 in good health. Some clones in this sample may be carry-over from other donors' samples.

The rearrangement uses TRBV7-9 and TRBJ2-3, with a tentative D call TRBD2 (6 bases). The CDR3 has 14 residues. The ends were cut back, 3 bases at V and 6 bases at J, with 13 bases in the middle. Germline CDR1 reads SEHNR; CDR2 reads FQNEAQ (reference sequence). This CDR3 reads CASSLGTPQDTQYF. For the CDR3, the DNA is TGTGCCAGCAGCTTGGGGACTCCGCAGGATACGCAGTATTTT.

This chain joins TRBV6-5 and TRBJ1-2, with D hard to call. Germline assignment: CDR1 MNHEY and CDR2 SVGAGI. This CDR3 region has 11 residues. Trimming took 11 bases from V and 2 from J, leaving 9 bases between them. CDR3 in DNA: TGTGCCGGGGAGGTAAACTATGGCTACACCTTC. Amino acids: CAGEVNYGYTF.

This clone was counted a few times. This chain links TRBV7-8 with TRBJ2-7; D is undetermined. Trimming cost V 3 bases and J 5 bases, with 8 bases left between them. The CDR3 loop spans 12 amino acids. Per germline, CDR1 SGHVS and CDR2 FQNEAQ. Here the CDR3 reads CASSFETDEQYF. The DNA for the CDR3 is TGTGCCAGCAGCTTCGAGACGGACGAGCAGTACTTC.

CDR3 in amino acids: CASSRRRQDLTETQYF. CDR3 nucleotides: TGTGCCAGCAGCCGAAGGAGACAGGATCTTACGGAGACCCAGTACTTC. The rearrangement links TRBV7-2 to TRBJ2-5; a possible D gene is TRBD1 (6 bases). Germline V gene data show CDR1 as SGHTA and CDR2 as FQGNSA. CDR3 length: 16 amino acids. Trimming pared 5 bases from V and 5 bases from J, leaving 21 bases between.

V and J are TRBV28 and TRBJ1-2, with 8 bases aligning to TRBD1. The CDR3 covers 15 residues. V gave up 0 bases and J gave up 4 bases; unmatched junction bases: 4. Germline loops: CDR1 MDHEN, CDR2 SYDVKM. The CDR3: CASSLWTGAGYGYTF. CDR3 nucleotide sequence: TGTGCCAGCAGTTTATGGACAGGGGCTGGCTATGGCTACACCTTC.

The chain links TRBV9 to TRBJ2-7; 11 nucleotides match TRBD2. V lost 3 bases and J lost 7; bases outside the gene matches: 9. Germline assignment: CDR1 SGDLS and CDR2 YYNGEE. This CDR3 has 15 amino acids. CDR3 amino acids: CASSGGLAGTVEQYF. DNA of the CDR3: TGTGCCAGCAGCGGAGGACTAGCGGGTACAGTTGAGCAGTACTTC.

With respect to this clone: The sample carries other DNA sequences with the same CDR3. This chain joins TRBV28 and TRBJ1-3; 7 positions match TRBD1. The CDR3 runs to 14 residues. Germline CDR1 reads MDHEN; CDR2 reads SYDVKM. Trimming removed 5 bases from V and 2 bases from J; junction bases left unmatched: 3. Here the CDR3 DNA reads TGTGCCAGCAGTGGCGACAGGGCTGGAAACACCATATATTTT. This codes for CASSGDRAGNTIYF.

The rearrangement links TRBV6-5 to TRBJ2-7, with D unresolved. The CDR3 totals 15 residues. Germline V gene lookup returns CDR1 MNHEY and CDR2 SVGAGI. V was shortened by 5 bases and J by 1 base, with 15 bases between the two germline ends. CDR3 protein: CASSQTDALSYEQYF. CDR3 nucleotides: TGTGCCAGCAGTCAGACTGACGCGCTGTCCTACGAGCAGTACTTC.

As DNA, the CDR3 is TGTGCCAGCAGTTTGCAACTAGCGGTGAACGAGCAGTACTTC. Amino acid sequence: CASSLQLAVNEQYF. V usage is TRBV28 and J usage is TRBJ2-7; the match to TRBD2 covers 8 bases. The CDR3 loop spans 14 amino acids. V dropped 3 bases and J dropped 5; count of bases not matched to a gene: 6. Germline CDR1 MDHEN, CDR2 SYDVKM.

The rearrangement uses TRBV6-1 and TRBJ1-5, with no clear D. CDR1 and CDR2 from the germline V gene are MNHNS and SASEGT. The CDR3 has 11 amino acids. The V gene lost 3 bases and the J gene lost 12 bases, with 9 bases spanning the gap. CDR3 sequence reads: CASSDQIYQHF. In DNA, the CDR3 is TGTGCCAGCAGTGACCAAATTTACCAGCATTTT.

The chain uses TRBV5-4 and TRBJ2-7; 7 bases match TRBD2. The CDR3 consists of 14 residues. The V and J ends lost 3 bases and 6 bases, in that order; junction bases with no gene match: 9. The germline gives CDR1 SGHNT, CDR2 YYREEE (reference sequence). In DNA form, the CDR3 reads TGTGCCAGCAGCTCCAGCGGGGTAGCGTCCGAGCAGTACTTC. Protein sequence: CASSSSGVASEQYF.

This rearrangement joins TRBV28 to TRBJ2-7; 8 nucleotides match TRBD1. Germline V gene sequence: CDR1 MDHEN, CDR2 SYDVKM. The CDR3 loop spans 16 amino acids. The V gene end was trimmed by 7 bases and the J gene end by 3 bases; junction bases not matched to a gene: 14. The CDR3: CASTFRGWTGYYEQYF. The CDR3 DNA sequence: TGTGCCAGCACCTTCAGGGGGTGGACAGGGTACTACGAGCAGTACTTC.

This clone occurred once. This rearrangement joins TRBV28 to TRBJ2-5; TRBD2 matches 16 bases. CDR3 length: 17 amino acids. The V segment lost 5 bases and the J segment 7 bases; nucleotides outside the gene matches: 10. CDR1 MDHEN and CDR2 SYDVKM come from the germline V gene. The CDR3 protein is CASSQYGTSGRVRTQYF. CDR3 in DNA: TGTGCCAGCAGTCAATACGGGACTAGCGGGAGGGTCAGGACCCAGTACTTC.

CDR3 bases: TGTGCCAGCAGCACCGGGACAGTACGCTCCAACGTCCTGACTTTC. The encoded protein is CASSTGTVRSNVLTF. The chain carries TRBV7-2 and TRBJ2-6; 7 bases agree with TRBD1. The CDR3 length is 15 residues. Trimming took 5 bases from V and 8 from J; bases not matched to a gene: 9. Looked up from germline, CDR1 is SGHTA and CDR2 is FQGNSA.

This clone was picked up a small number of times. This sequence joins TRBV7-2 and TRBJ2-3; 10 bases agree with TRBD2. V was clipped by 3 bases and J by 0 bases; unmatched bases: 9. The CDR3 runs to 18 residues. Germline-derived CDR1 and CDR2 are SGHTA and FQGNSA. CDR3 loop: CASSLPSGSAPSTDTQYF. CDR3 nucleotides: TGTGCCAGCAGCTTGCCTAGCGGGAGTGCCCCTAGCACAGATACGCAGTATTTT.

The CDR3, as DNA: TGTGCCAGCAGCCCTAACTACGAGCAGTACTTC. Protein: CASSPNYEQYF. This rearrangement joins TRBV7-2 to TRBJ2-7; the D is unclear. Germline CDR1 and CDR2: SGHTA and FQGNSA. The CDR3 has 11 residues. V was clipped by 5 bases and J by 3 bases, with 5 bases between them.

This chain connects TRBV19 to TRBJ1-3; D unclear. Deletions cut 10 bases from V and 4 bases from J, with 11 bases between. This CDR3 is built from 12 residues. Germline V gene lookup returns CDR1 LNHDA and CDR2 SQIVND (reference sequence). CDR3: CATGPGGNTIYF. CDR3 nucleotides: TGTGCCACCGGGCCTGGCGGAAACACCATATATTTT.

The V and J genes are TRBV2 and TRBJ1-3; D remains unclear. Germline V CDR1 and CDR2: SNHLY, FYNNEI. V lost 10 bases, J lost 9 bases, and 22 bases lay in between. This CDR3 is 14 amino acids long. The CDR3 region is CATTYWTSGATIYF. The DNA of the CDR3 is TGTGCCACCACCTACTGGACCTCCGGCGCCACCATATATTTT.

The CDR3 sequence: CASRKTLDGSYEQYF. The CDR3, as DNA: TGTGCCAGCAGGAAAACCCTGGACGGTTCCTACGAGCAGTACTTC. The chain couples TRBV6-5 to TRBJ2-7; no reliable D call. The CDR3 is 15 amino acids. Germline V CDR1 and CDR2: MNHEY, SVGAGI. V was cut by 6 bases and J by 1 base, with 16 bases left in between.

This clone was observed a few times. The rearrangement links TRBV5-8 to TRBJ1-2; a weak D match, TRBD1 (5 bases). The germline V gene encodes CDR1 SGHTS and CDR2 YDEGEE. The ends were cut back, 1 base at V and 2 bases at J, with 6 bases in the middle. The CDR3 covers 13 residues. The CDR3 region has the DNA TGTGCCAGCAGCTTGCGACAGAACTATGGCTACACCTTC. Its translation: CASSLRQNYGYTF.

The chain uses TRBV28 and TRBJ1-4; no clear D. Trimming left V 7 bases short and J 8 bases short, with 8 bases between. The germline CDR1 and CDR2 sequences are MDHEN and SYDVKM. The CDR3 is made up of 11 amino acids. CDR3 sequence reads: CASTLGEKLFF. The CDR3 region has the DNA TGTGCCAGCACCCTGGGGGAAAAACTGTTTTTT.

The rearrangement uses TRBV4-3 and TRBJ2-7; 7 nucleotides match TRBD2. The CDR3 spans 17 residues. After removal of 5 bases from V and 0 bases from J, the junction contained 13 bases not matched to a gene. CDR1 LGHNA and CDR2 YSLEER come from the germline V gene. CDR3 nucleotides: TGCGCCAGCAGCATAAGCCCCCACGCTAGCGGCTCCTACGAGCAGTACTTC. It encodes CASSISPHASGSYEQYF.

This clone has a count of ten or more. J is TRBJ2-7 and V is TRBV11-3, with TRBD2 as a possible D gene (5 bases). The CDR3 spans 14 residues. The germline V gene has CDR1 SGHNT and CDR2 YENEEA. Trimming cost V 5 bases and J 1 base, with 12 bases left between them. Here the CDR3 DNA reads TGTGCCAGCAGCCCCCGTGGAGGATCCTACGAGCAGTACTTC. This translates into CASSPRGGSYEQYF. Together with reference TRBV11-3 and TRBJ2-7, the CDR3 gives the full variable domain: EAGVVQSPRYKIIEKKQPVAFWCNPISGHNTLYWYLQNLGQGPELLIRYENEEAVDDSQLPKDRFSAERLKGVDSTLKIQPAELGDSAVYLCASSPRGGSYEQYFGPGTRLTVT.

The chain joins TRBV4-2 to TRBJ1-2; D perhaps matches TRBD1 (5 bases). V was cut by 4 bases and J by 6 bases, with 12 bases left in between. The CDR3 has 13 amino acids. Germline CDR1 reads LGHNA; CDR2 reads YNFKEQ. This CDR3 reads CASSPTAGDGYTF. CDR3 bases: TGTGCCAGCAGCCCGACAGCGGGTGATGGCTACACCTTC.

This clone was detected only once. The chain couples TRBV7-9 to TRBJ2-1, with 11 bases fitting TRBD2. Trimming removed 3 bases from V and 2 bases from J; junction bases left unmatched: 9. In germline, CDR1 is SEHNR, CDR2 FQNEAQ (reference sequence). The CDR3 consists of 18 residues. CDR3 region: CASSFLSSGRRAYNEQFF. The DNA for the CDR3 is TGTGCCAGCAGCTTCCTTTCTAGCGGGAGGAGAGCCTACAATGAGCAGTTCTTC.

This clone has a single count. This chain connects TRBV11-3 to TRBJ1-3; TRBD1 aligns across 9 bases. Per germline, CDR1 SGHNT and CDR2 YENEEA. J lost 11 bases, V lost 2 bases, and 7 bases had no gene match. This CDR3 contains 14 residues. CDR3 sequence: CASSLTGGGDPIYF. Here the CDR3 DNA reads TGTGCCAGCAGCTTAACAGGGGGCGGCGACCCCATATATTTT.

The chain links TRBV5-6 to TRBJ2-6, with D tentatively TRBD2 (5 bases). The V end was cut by 4 bases, the J end by 0 bases, with 20 bases between. Germline-derived CDR1 and CDR2 are SGHDT and YYEEEE. The CDR3 loop spans 19 amino acids. The CDR3 spells CASSPTGLIIYSGANVLTF. CDR3 nucleotides: TGTGCCAGCAGCCCAACCGGACTCATTATCTACTCTGGGGCCAACGTCCTGACTTTC.

J is TRBJ2-1 and V is TRBV7-8, with 7 positions matching TRBD1. The CDR3 runs 14 residues. Looked up from germline, CDR1 is SGHVS and CDR2 is FQNEAQ. V was clipped by 5 bases and J by 5 bases; unmatched bases: 6. In nucleotides, the CDR3 is TGTGCCAGCAGCCTCAGGACAGGCAACAATGAGCAGTTCTTC. This sequence encodes CASSLRTGNNEQFF.

This clone was detected a few times. The sample carries other DNA sequences with the same CDR3. The chain has TRBV7-2 and TRBJ2-2; the match to TRBD2 covers 9 bases. Germline V gene sequence: CDR1 SGHTA, CDR2 FQGNSA. CDR3 length equals 15 residues. Trimming removed 3 bases from V and 1 base from J; junction bases left unmatched: 0. CDR3 DNA: TGTGCCAGCAGCTTGACTAGCGGGAACACCGGGGAGCTGTTTTTT. Amino acid sequence: CASSLTSGNTGELFF.

The chain carries TRBV9 and TRBJ2-1, with 9 bases identical to TRBD2. Germline V CDR1 and CDR2: SGDLS, YYNGEE. V was clipped by 0 bases and J by 9 bases; unmatched bases: 7. There are 15 residues in the CDR3. CDR3 nucleotides: TGTGCCAGCAGCGTAGACCTAGCGGGAAGGGGTGAGCAGTTCTTC. Its translation: CASSVDLAGRGEQFF.